This TCR beta chain comes out of a study of T-cell reconstitution after alpha-beta-depleted transplantation in children. The table lists this clonotype with many counts. Unique molecular identifiers were incorporated when the TCRbeta library was constructed. TCRdb redid the calling of the PCR reads with MiXCR, one entry per CDR3 protein. The table lists 90,000 to 130,000 distinct CDR3 sequences, 10% of them singletons. In germline, CDR1 is SGHRS, CDR2 YFSETQ. This CDR3 is built from 17 residues. The J segment lost 1 base and the V segment lost 0 bases, leaving 5 bases of the junction unmatched. The sequencing used PBMCs from the stem cell graft donor, collected from the stem cell graft. This sequence originates from a human donor who donated a stem cell graft to a child with acute lymphoblastic leukemia. J is TRBJ2-3 and V is TRBV5-1; 10 nucleotides match TRBD2. CDR3 sequence reads: CASSLASGSGGTDTQYF. Here the CDR3 DNA reads TGCGCCAGCAGCTTGGCTAGCGGGAGTGGCGGCACAGATACGCAGTATTTT.